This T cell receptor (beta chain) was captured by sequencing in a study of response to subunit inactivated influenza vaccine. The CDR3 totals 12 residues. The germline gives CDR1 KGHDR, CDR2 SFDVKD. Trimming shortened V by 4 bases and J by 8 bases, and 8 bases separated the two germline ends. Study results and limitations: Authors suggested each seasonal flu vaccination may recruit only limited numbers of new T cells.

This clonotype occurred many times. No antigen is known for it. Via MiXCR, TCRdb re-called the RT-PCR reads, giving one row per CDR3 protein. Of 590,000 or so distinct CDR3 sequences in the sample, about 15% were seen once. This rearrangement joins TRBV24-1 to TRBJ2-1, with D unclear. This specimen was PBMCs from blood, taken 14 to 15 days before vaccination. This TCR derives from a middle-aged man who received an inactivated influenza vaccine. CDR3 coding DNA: TGTGCCACCAGTGAGTTTGAGGATGAGCAGTTCTTC. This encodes CATSEFEDEQFF.